Listed here are 29 T cell receptor beta chains from one sample, sequenced in a study of beta chain features in type 1 diabetes. The investigators reverse transcribed all of the isolated RNA, so they sequenced expressed TCRB transcripts. The table came from immunoSEQ multiplex PCR; TCRdb's copy has only in-frame clones and leaves some out. Of roughly 300,000 clones in the sample, 6.5% to 10% were seen once. Input material: central memory CD4+ T cells from blood. The source is a woman aged 18-29 years in good health.

The chain joins TRBV5-4 to TRBJ1-1, with 8 bases that match TRBD1. Germline assignment: CDR1 SGHNT and CDR2 YYREEE (reference sequence). V lost 6 bases to trimming and J lost 3 bases; unmatched junction nucleotides: 7. The length of the CDR3 is 14 residues. CDR3 amino acids: CASTRQGRDTEAFF. For the CDR3, the DNA is TGTGCCAGCACCCGACAGGGGAGGGACACTGAAGCTTTCTTT.

The chain's CDR3 is CASSFEWDNEQFF. The CDR3 DNA reads as TGTGCCAGCAGCTTTGAGTGGGACAATGAGCAGTTCTTC. This chain joins TRBV5-4 and TRBJ2-1; D is unclear. This CDR3 has 13 residues. Trimming cost V 2 bases and J 5 bases, with 8 bases left between them. Germline CDR1 SGHNT, CDR2 YYREEE (reference sequence).

This clone was observed a few times. The V call is TRBV4-1, the J call TRBJ2-1; possibly TRBD2 for D (6 bases). This CDR3 has 14 residues. The germline V gene has CDR1 MGHRA and CDR2 YSYEKL. V was trimmed by 1 base and J by 5 bases, leaving 9 bases between them. CDR3 in amino acids: CASSQVGGNNEQFF. The CDR3 DNA sequence: TGCGCCAGCAGCCAAGTGGGCGGGAACAATGAGCAGTTCTTC.

This clone has just a few counts. The genes are TRBV9 and TRBJ2-7; D might be TRBD1 (5 bases). This CDR3 is 15 amino acids long. Germline V gives CDR1 SGDLS, CDR2 YYNGEE. Trimming cost V 0 bases and J 3 bases, with 13 bases left between them. The CDR3 here is CASSVGQGQSYEQYF. DNA of the CDR3: TGTGCCAGCAGCGTAGGGCAGGGCCAGAGCTACGAGCAGTACTTC. Together with reference TRBV9 and TRBJ2-7, the CDR3 gives the full variable domain: DSGVTQTPKHLITATGQRVTLRCSPRSGDLSVYWYQQSLDQGLQFLIQYYNGEERAKGNILERFSAQQFPDLHSELNLSSLELGDSALYFCASSVGQGQSYEQYFGPGTRLTVT.

This clone appeared a few times. The chain is built from TRBV5-5 and TRBJ2-3, with D possibly matching TRBD2 (5 bases). Trimming pared 0 bases from V and 4 bases from J, leaving 15 bases between. Germline assignment: CDR1 SGHKS and CDR2 YYEKEE (reference sequence). The CDR3 loop spans 16 amino acids. The CDR3 nucleotides read TGTGCCAGCAGCTTGGACGCCCGAGGGTTGGCAGATACGCAGTATTTT. Translated, it gives CASSLDARGLADTQYF.

The sample holds many counts of this clone. The chain couples TRBV28 to TRBJ2-4; a weak D match, TRBD2 (6 bases). The V and J ends lost 8 bases and 7 bases respectively, with 18 bases between them. Looked up from germline, CDR1 is MDHEN and CDR2 is SYDVKM. This CDR3 has 14 amino acids. As DNA, the CDR3 is TGTGCCAGCCGCATAGGAGGGGCGGGGAACATTCAGTACTTC. It yields the protein CASRIGGAGNIQYF.

This sequence joins TRBV5-4 and TRBJ2-5; D may be TRBD1 or TRBD2 (5 bases each). In germline, CDR1 is SGHNT, CDR2 YYREEE (reference sequence). The CDR3 loop spans 12 amino acids. V dropped 7 bases and J dropped 7 bases, with 14 bases sitting between them. CDR3 DNA sequence: TGTGCCAGCGCCGGGGCTTTTGGGACCCAGTACTTC. It translates to CASAGAFGTQYF.

This rearrangement joins TRBV28 to TRBJ2-2; D ambiguous. Trimming removed 5 bases at V and 9 bases at J, with 7 bases between. This CDR3 spans 11 amino acids. From germline, CDR1 is MDHEN and CDR2 SYDVKM. The CDR3 nucleotides are TGTGCCAGCAGTCTTCGTCGGGAGCTGTTTTTT. Its translation: CASSLRRELFF.

In this sample, this clone turned up a few times. The sample holds other DNA sequences that translate to the same CDR3. The rearrangement uses TRBV4-2 and TRBJ2-3; D is unresolved. The CDR3 spans 15 residues. V gave up 1 base and J gave up 0 bases, with 8 bases separating them. CDR1 LGHNA and CDR2 YNFKEQ come from the germline V gene. The CDR3 loop is CASSQVSASTDTQYF. Here the CDR3 DNA reads TGTGCCAGCAGCCAAGTTTCAGCTAGCACAGATACGCAGTATTTT.

There are a few counts of this clone. V and J are TRBV7-2 and TRBJ1-2; D gene unclear. The V end was cut by 3 bases, the J end by 1 base, with 12 bases between. CDR3 length: 15 amino acids. Per the germline V gene, CDR1 is SGHTA and CDR2 is FQGNSA. The CDR3 DNA reads TGTGCCAGCAGCTTCGGGAGGTTGAGTAACTATGGCTACACCTTC. Translated, it gives CASSFGRLSNYGYTF.

This chain links TRBV7-3 with TRBJ2-2, with unresolved D. The CDR3 consists of 12 residues. Trimming left V 3 bases short and J 7 bases short, with 6 bases between. Germline CDR1 SGHTA, CDR2 FQGTGA. CDR3 coding DNA: TGTGCCAGCAGCTTTGGCGACGGGGAGCTGTTTTTT. Translation gives CASSFGDGELFF.

This clone was recorded a few times. The chain couples TRBV5-1 to TRBJ2-1; tentatively, D is TRBD2 (5 bases). This CDR3 region has 16 residues. The germline CDR1 and CDR2 sequences are SGHRS and YFSETQ. Trimming took off 5 bases at V and 7 bases at J, with 22 bases between the two ends. The CDR3 DNA is TGCGCCAGCAGTTTATTTCCCGGGGAGCGGTATAATGAGCAGTTCTTC. This codes for CASSLFPGERYNEQFF.

The chain has TRBV25-1 and TRBJ2-5; 8 positions agree with TRBD1. The CDR3 runs 15 residues. Germline CDR1 reads MGHDK; CDR2 reads SYGVNS. V shed 3 bases, J shed 7 bases, and the junction held 10 bases outside the gene matches. This CDR3 reads CASSEPGGVYVTQYF. CDR3 coding DNA: TGTGCCAGCAGTGAGCCAGGGGGCGTTTATGTGACCCAGTACTTC.

This clone came up a few times. The chain carries TRBV4-3 and TRBJ2-1; TRBD2 matches 8 bases. CDR3 length: 20 residues. Germline loops: CDR1 LGHNA, CDR2 YSLEER. V trimming: 0 bases; J trimming: 2 bases; junction bases outside the gene matches: 15. In DNA, the CDR3 is TGCGCCAGCAGCCAAGAGGGAAGCGGGAGCGCCAAGAGGGCCTACAATGAGCAGTTCTTC. Encoded protein: CASSQEGSGSAKRAYNEQFF.

The genes are TRBV7-9 and TRBJ2-3; TRBD1 is a possible D gene (6 bases). V was trimmed by 5 bases and J by 0 bases, leaving 9 bases between them. From germline, CDR1 is SEHNR and CDR2 FQNEAQ (reference sequence). The CDR3 length is 14 residues. CDR3 sequence: CASSQGGSTDTQYF. The CDR3 DNA sequence: TGTGCCAGCAGCCAAGGGGGTAGCACAGATACGCAGTATTTT.

This clone was detected a few times. The V call is TRBV6-6, the J call TRBJ2-5; D not certain. The V end lost 7 bases, the J end lost 1 base, and 13 bases lay between the germline ends. Germline CDR1 is MNHNY and CDR2 is SVGAGI (reference sequence). This CDR3 region has 14 residues. This chain's CDR3 is CASTERGRQETQYF. As DNA, the CDR3 is TGTGCCAGCACTGAGCGTGGGCGCCAAGAGACCCAGTACTTC.

This clone was counted only a few times. This specimen includes other DNA sequences encoding the same CDR3. In DNA form, the CDR3 reads TGTGCCAGCAGTGAACAAAATGAGCAGTTCTTC. Translation gives CASSEQNEQFF. The chain uses TRBV25-1 and TRBJ2-1; D ambiguous. Deletions cut 2 bases from V and 7 bases from J, with 3 bases between. The CDR3 sequence is 11 residues long. CDR1 and CDR2 from the germline V gene are MGHDK and SYGVNS.

This clone has more than one count but fewer than ten. Other DNA sequences of this sample code for an identical CDR3. The chain couples TRBV5-1 to TRBJ1-2; D is ambiguous. This CDR3 region has 13 residues. In germline, CDR1 is SGHRS, CDR2 YFSETQ. V lost 1 base, J lost 6 bases, and 10 bases lay in between. CDR3 sequence (DNA): TGCGCCAGCAGCTTGCTCTGGAGTGATGGCTACACCTTC. This codes for CASSLLWSDGYTF.

This chain connects TRBV6-6 to TRBJ1-1, with D possibly being TRBD1 (6 bases). Trimming took off 4 bases at V and 4 bases at J, with 13 bases between the two ends. CDR3 length: 14 amino acids. Germline V gives CDR1 MNHNY, CDR2 SVGAGI (reference sequence). The DNA for the CDR3 is TGTGCCAGCAGTTGGGACATCTGGACCACTGAAGCTTTCTTT. As protein: CASSWDIWTTEAFF.

The genes are TRBV2 and TRBJ2-7; maybe TRBD2 (5 bases). Trimming pared 8 bases from V and 1 base from J, leaving 9 bases between. This CDR3 is 12 amino acids long. The germline gives CDR1 SNHLY, CDR2 FYNNEI. The CDR3 coding sequence is TGTGCCAGCGGGAGAATTTCCTACGAGCAGTACTTC. This translates into CASGRISYEQYF.

The chain links TRBV30 to TRBJ1-2, with D unclear. CDR1 is GTSNPN, CDR2 SVGIG, per germline (reference sequence). Deletions cut 0 bases from V and 1 base from J, with 15 bases between. The CDR3 sequence is 16 residues long. CDR3 loop: CAWSVQSPPDNYGYTF. The CDR3, as DNA: TGTGCCTGGAGTGTACAATCCCCGCCGGATAACTATGGCTACACCTTC.

This clone has a handful of counts. V is TRBV18 and J is TRBJ2-7; weak D call: TRBD2 (6 bases). Per germline, CDR1 KGHSH and CDR2 LQKENI. The CDR3 spans 14 residues. Trimming removed 1 base from V and 6 bases from J, with 13 bases in between. CDR3: CASSPRRELSEQYF. In DNA form, the CDR3 reads TGTGCCAGCTCACCACGCCGGGAGCTCTCCGAGCAGTACTTC. The whole variable domain, filled in from reference TRBV18 and TRBJ2-7, reads NAGVMQNPRHLVRRRGQEARLRCSPMKGHSHVYWYRQLPEEGLKFMVYLQKENIIDESGMPKERFSAEFPKEGPSILRIQQVVRGDSAAYFCASSPRRELSEQYFGPGTRLTVT.

This clone was seen only a few times. The chain is built from TRBV11-2 and TRBJ2-5; tentatively, D is TRBD1 or TRBD2 (5 bases each). Trimming removed 5 bases from V and 5 bases from J, with 18 bases in between. This CDR3 has 15 amino acids. Germline V gives CDR1 SGHAT, CDR2 FQNNGV. This chain's CDR3 is CASSHGTGRQETQYF. The CDR3 DNA reads TGTGCCAGCAGCCACGGGACCGGGCGCCAGGAGACCCAGTACTTC.

The chain has TRBV9 and TRBJ2-5; 8 positions match TRBD2. The CDR3 spans 17 residues. Unmatched junction bases numbered 14, after V lost 3 bases and J lost 4 bases. Looked up from germline, CDR1 is SGDLS and CDR2 is YYNGEE. CDR3 DNA: TGTGCCAGCAGCGATCGACCGCAGAGCGGGAGCCTAGAGACCCAGTACTTC. This sequence encodes CASSDRPQSGSLETQYF.

The chain carries TRBV7-3 and TRBJ1-1; the D is unclear. This CDR3 spans 12 amino acids. Trimming removed 5 bases at V and 9 bases at J, with 13 bases between. Germline V gene lookup returns CDR1 SGHTA and CDR2 FQGTGA. The CDR3, as DNA: TGTGCCAGCAGCCCAGGTCCTGGTAAAGCTTTCTTT. Amino acids: CASSPGPGKAFF.

There are many counts of this clone. The J gene is TRBJ2-3, the V gene TRBV7-8; D is perhaps TRBD1 (5 bases). V was clipped by 1 base and J by 0 bases, with 11 bases between them. Germline CDR1 and CDR2: SGHVS and FQNEAQ. This CDR3 contains 16 residues. The CDR3 DNA follows: TGTGCCAGCAGCTTAGTTCAGGGCCGGAGCACAGATACGCAGTATTTT. This sequence encodes CASSLVQGRSTDTQYF.

The CDR3 here is CASSQELTAGGNTQYF. The CDR3 bases are TGCGCCAGCAGCCAAGAGCTAACGGCCGGGGGAAATACGCAGTATTTT. This sequence joins TRBV4-3 and TRBJ2-3, with a weak D call TRBD2 (6 bases). V lost 0 bases to trimming and J lost 7 bases, with 17 bases between them. Germline-derived CDR1 and CDR2 are LGHNA and YSLEER. The length of the CDR3 is 16 residues.

The chain couples TRBV5-6 to TRBJ2-3; 8 positions match TRBD2. Germline CDR1 and CDR2: SGHDT and YYEEEE. Trimming cost V 3 bases and J 2 bases; bases outside gene matches: 5. CDR3 length equals 15 residues. The CDR3 reads CASSSTSEFTDTQYF. CDR3 bases: TGTGCCAGCAGCTCGACTAGCGAGTTCACAGATACGCAGTATTTT.

This clone has a handful of counts. V usage is TRBV2 and J usage is TRBJ2-1, with 8 positions matching TRBD1. The CDR3 covers 14 residues. In germline, CDR1 is SNHLY, CDR2 FYNNEI. Trimming took 7 bases from V and 9 from J; bases not matched to a gene: 11. The CDR3 sequence: CASKYGQGGTEQFF. CDR3 DNA: TGTGCCAGCAAGTATGGACAGGGCGGGACTGAGCAGTTCTTC.